These T cell receptor beta chains were read from a single sample in a study of CD4 T cell repertoires in COVID-19. Sequenced by immunoSEQ multiplex PCR; TCRdb stores in-frame clones only, minus some. The profile shows some 80,000 clones, 83% of them singletons. The sample consisted of CD4+ T cells from peripheral blood, taken after recovery from COVID-19. All receptors derive from a human donor who had COVID-19. Each CDR3 is given with its conserved first and last residue. The D gene is left open where the match is weak. Size tells how often a clone was seen (once, few, many) or the class of an expanded clone, and some rows leave it out.

J gene	D gene	V gene	clone size	CDR3 protein	CDR3 DNA
TRBJ1-3	NA	TRBV6-5	NA	CASKEGVFSGNTIYF	TGTGCCAGCAAAGAGGGGGTCTTCTCTGGAAACACCATATATTTT
TRBJ2-7	NA	TRBV11-2	NA	CASSSRVSEQYF	TGTGCCAGCAGCTCGCGAGTATCCGAGCAGTACTTC
TRBJ1-6	NA	TRBV30	NA	CALQRSGSPLHF	TGTGCCTTACAGAGGAGCGGTTCACCCCTCCACTTT
TRBJ1-2	NA	TRBV28	NA	CASQRNLLYGYTF	TGTGCCAGTCAGAGAAACCTTCTCTATGGCTACACCTTC
TRBJ2-2	TRBD1	TRBV24-1	NA	CATSDPGQGSGELFF	TGTGCCACCAGTGATCCGGGACAGGGATCCGGGGAGCTGTTTTTT
TRBJ2-1	TRBD2	TRBV27	NA	CASSREGGSSYNEQFF	TGTGCCAGCAGTCGCGAAGGCGGGAGCTCCTACAATGAGCAGTTCTTC
TRBJ1-5	NA	TRBV3-1/TRBV3-2	NA	CASSSQGRQPQHF	TGTGCCAGCAGCTCACAGGGTCGCCAGCCCCAGCATTTT
TRBJ1-6	NA	TRBV14	NA	CASSQVLEGYSYNSPLHF	TGTGCCAGCAGCCAAGTTCTGGAGGGGTACTCCTATAATTCACCCCTCCACTTT
TRBJ1-3	TRBD1	TRBV19	NA	CASSENSGTGLYF	TGTGCCAGTAGTGAAAACTCCGGGACAGGATTATATTTT
TRBJ1-4	NA	TRBV3-1/TRBV3-2	NA	CASSQGKGGYEKLFF	TGTGCCAGCAGCCAAGGAAAGGGGGGGTACGAAAAACTGTTTTTT
TRBJ2-7	TRBD1	TRBV5-1	NA	CASSWQGDEQYF	TGCGCCAGCAGTTGGCAGGGGGACGAGCAGTACTTC
TRBJ2-6	NA	TRBV28	NA	CASSNPANRARGANVLTF	TGTGCCAGCAGTAACCCCGCCAACAGGGCAAGGGGGGCCAACGTCCTGACTTTC
TRBJ1-2	NA	TRBV9	NA	CASSVGGSFHGYTF	TGTGCCAGCAGCGTAGGAGGGAGCTTTCACGGCTACACCTTC
TRBJ2-1	TRBD1	TRBV30	few	CAWSPGTGAYEQFF	TGTGCCTGGAGTCCCGGGACAGGGGCCTATGAGCAGTTCTTC
TRBJ2-3	TRBD2	TRBV5-1	NA	CASSLSGLAGKTDTQYF	TGCGCCAGCAGCCTGTCGGGGCTAGCGGGCAAGACAGATACGCAGTATTTT
TRBJ2-1	NA	TRBV4-2	NA	CASSQDRTAYNEQFF	TGTGCCAGCAGCCAAGACAGGACGGCTTACAATGAGCAGTTCTTC
TRBJ2-7	NA	TRBV3-1/TRBV3-2	NA	CASSQDRARLYEQYF	TGTGCCAGCAGCCAAGATCGGGCCAGACTCTACGAGCAGTACTTC
TRBJ2-2	NA	TRBV19	NA	CASSSGRNTGELFF	TGTGCCAGTAGTTCGGGCAGAAACACCGGGGAGCTGTTTTTT
TRBJ1-1	NA	TRBV18	NA	CASSPETDSPEAFF	TGTGCCAGCTCACCAGAGACAGATAGCCCCGAAGCTTTCTTT
TRBJ2-4	TRBD2	TRBV6-5	NA	CASSAGGPGNIQYF	TGTGCCAGCAGCGCGGGGGGGCCGGGAAACATTCAGTACTTC
TRBJ2-3	TRBD2	TRBV4-1	NA	CASSVQRGVGDTQYF	TGCGCCAGCAGCGTGCAGCGGGGGGTTGGAGATACGCAGTATTTT
TRBJ2-5	NA	TRBV10-3	NA	CAISESPGKETQYF	TGTGCCATCAGTGAGTCACCAGGGAAAGAGACCCAGTACTTC
TRBJ2-7	TRBD2	TRBV28	NA	CASCGGTNSYEQYF	TGTGCCAGTTGCGGGGGGACGAACTCCTACGAGCAGTACTTC
TRBJ1-1	NA	TRBV7-2	few	CASSFGPLNTEAFF	TGTGCCAGCAGCTTCGGACCGCTGAACACTGAAGCTTTCTTT
TRBJ2-7	NA	TRBV3-1/TRBV3-2	NA	CASSQERVGGRVSEQYF	TGTGCCAGCAGCCAAGAGAGGGTTGGGGGTCGGGTAAGCGAGCAGTACTTC
TRBJ1-3	NA	TRBV7-6	few	CASSPYSPRTASGNTIYF	TGTGCCAGCAGCCCATATTCGCCGAGGACCGCCTCGGGAAACACCATATATTTT
TRBJ2-5	TRBD2	TRBV6-5	NA	CASGRLAQETQYF	TGTGCCAGCGGTCGACTAGCCCAAGAGACCCAGTACTTC
TRBJ1-2	NA	TRBV6-6	NA	CASSYSQGSYGYTF	TGTGCCAGCAGTTACTCGCAGGGATCCTATGGCTACACCTTC
TRBJ2-3	TRBD1	TRBV5-1	NA	CATTTGTGTDTQYF	TGCGCCACTACGACGGGGACAGGCACAGATACGCAGTATTTT
TRBJ2-2	NA	TRBV19	NA	CASMRREMNTGELFF	TGTGCCAGTATGCGGCGGGAAATGAACACCGGGGAGCTGTTTTTT
TRBJ1-5	NA	TRBV6-5	NA	CASSPLTGGGEPQHF	TGTGCCAGCAGCCCCCTGACGGGGGGAGGGGAGCCCCAGCATTTT
TRBJ2-2	NA	TRBV11-2	NA	CASSLDSPQGRNTGELFF	TGTGCCAGCAGCTTAGATTCCCCCCAGGGACGGAACACCGGGGAGCTGTTTTTT
TRBJ1-1	TRBD1	TRBV7-2	NA	CASSSDPGQGRAFF	TGTGCCAGCAGTTCTGATCCGGGACAGGGGCGAGCTTTCTTT
TRBJ1-3	NA	TRBV7-9	NA	CASSESRGANTIYF	TGTGCCAGCAGCGAATCGCGGGGGGCGAACACCATATATTTT
TRBJ2-2	TRBD1	TRBV2	NA	CASSRQGAGGELFF	TGTGCCAGCAGTAGACAGGGGGCCGGCGGGGAGCTGTTTTTT
TRBJ1-3	TRBD1	TRBV29-1	once	CSVLSWTGGSGNTIYF	TGCAGCGTGCTCTCCTGGACAGGGGGCTCTGGAAACACCATATATTTT
TRBJ2-5	NA	TRBV30	NA	CAWSVGRGQETQYF	TGTGCCTGGAGTGTGGGGAGGGGGCAAGAGACCCAGTACTTC
TRBJ2-2	NA	TRBV21-1	NA	CASSTHRVAAGELFF	TGTGCCAGCAGCACACACAGGGTAGCGGCCGGGGAGCTGTTTTTT
TRBJ1-2	NA	TRBV10-3	NA	CAISAEPDYGYTF	TGTGCCATCAGTGCGGAGCCAGACTATGGCTACACCTTC
TRBJ2-3	TRBD2	TRBV20-1	NA	CSASLGLAGSTDTQYF	TGCAGTGCTAGTCTGGGACTAGCGGGGAGCACAGATACGCAGTATTTT
TRBJ1-1	NA	TRBV14	NA	CASSQGTYTEAFF	TGTGCCAGCAGCCAGGGGACCTACACTGAAGCTTTCTTT
TRBJ2-5	NA	TRBV11-2	NA	CASSFEGTETQYF	TGTGCCAGCAGCTTTGAGGGAACAGAGACCCAGTACTTC
TRBJ2-1	NA	TRBV14	NA	CASSLQGLSYNEQFF	TGTGCCAGCAGCCTACAGGGTTTATCCTACAATGAGCAGTTCTTC
TRBJ2-7	NA	TRBV28	NA	CATWDRNRKVPDYEQYF	TGTGCCACCTGGGACCGCAACCGAAAAGTCCCCGACTACGAGCAGTACTTC
TRBJ2-5	TRBD1	TRBV5-8	NA	CASSFRGLGETQYF	TGTGCCAGCAGCTTTAGGGGGCTAGGGGAGACCCAGTACTTC
TRBJ1-2	NA	TRBV18	NA	CASSPGQGGGYTF	TGTGCCAGCTCACCGGGGCAGGGAGGAGGCTACACCTTC
TRBJ2-7	TRBD1	TRBV28	NA	CAGAPPGQGDYEQYF	TGTGCCGGGGCACCTCCGGGACAGGGGGACTACGAGCAGTACTTC
TRBJ2-3	TRBD2	TRBV7-2	NA	CASSDGGEDTQYF	TGTGCCAGCAGCGACGGGGGGGAGGATACGCAGTATTTT
TRBJ1-1	NA	TRBV7-9	once	CASSHRTLGPEAFF	TGTGCCAGCAGTCACCGGACACTAGGGCCTGAAGCTTTCTTT
TRBJ1-5	TRBD1	TRBV27	NA	CASSFQGVGNQPQHF	TGTGCCAGCAGTTTCCAGGGGGTTGGTAATCAGCCCCAGCATTTT
TRBJ1-2	NA	TRBV30	NA	CAWSIGAADYGYTF	TGTGCCTGGAGTATCGGGGCTGCTGACTATGGCTACACCTTC
TRBJ2-5	TRBD2	TRBV30	NA	CAWSDAATSGSWETQYF	TGTGCCTGGAGCGACGCAGCCACTAGCGGGAGCTGGGAGACCCAGTACTTC
TRBJ2-7	TRBD2	TRBV10-3	NA	CAISSSGRAHEQYF	TGTGCCATTAGTAGTAGCGGGAGGGCCCACGAGCAGTACTTC
TRBJ2-1	NA	TRBV6-5	NA	CASRPDYGRNEQFF	TGTGCCAGCAGACCGGACTACGGCCGGAATGAGCAGTTCTTC
TRBJ2-7	NA	TRBV27	once	CASSLEGWGPSYEQYF	TGTGCCAGCAGTTTAGAGGGATGGGGCCCCTCCTACGAGCAGTACTTC
TRBJ2-7	TRBD1	TRBV3-1/TRBV3-2	NA	CASSQGQGSSYEQYF	TGTGCCAGCAGCCAAGGACAGGGGTCCTCCTACGAGCAGTACTTC
TRBJ1-1	NA	TRBV27	NA	CASSKDLLNTEAFF	TGTGCCAGCAGCAAGGACCTCCTGAACACTGAAGCTTTCTTT
TRBJ2-5	NA	TRBV7-9	once	CASSGWETQYF	TGTGCCAGCAGCGGCTGGGAGACCCAGTACTTC
TRBJ1-4	TRBD1	TRBV7-8	NA	CASSLDGDRNEKLFF	TGTGCCAGCAGCTTAGACGGGGACAGGAATGAAAAACTGTTTTTT